This T cell receptor beta chain came from a study of OX40 agonist ivuxolimab in advanced cancers. General study points: Patients who responded partially at 0.1-3.0 mg/kg showed clonal expansion ranking among the lowest. Averaging showed that CD8+ T cells had more expanded clones than CD4+ did.

CDR1 and CDR2 (germline): SGHTA, FQGNSA. The V and J ends lost 2 bases and 0 bases respectively, with 7 bases between them. The length of the CDR3 is 15 residues. The method was immunoSEQ multiplex PCR; TCRdb's version includes in-frame clones alone and lacks a portion of them. This sample carries 60,000 or so clones, 88% of them seen once, and the ten largest clones take around 10%. As to this clone: Its antigen is undetermined.

The TCR sequence derives from an adult with an advanced solid tumor such as melanoma, head and neck, liver or kidney cancer. The specimen comprised CD4+ or CD8+ T cells sorted from blood, sampled in a trial of the OX40 agonist ivuxolimab. This rearrangement joins TRBV7-2 to TRBJ2-2; D uncertain. This CDR3 is CASSLWQPNTGELFF. DNA of the CDR3: TGTGCCAGCAGCTTATGGCAGCCGAACACCGGGGAGCTGTTTTTT.